Listed below are T cell receptor beta chains from one sample, sequenced in a study of early T cells in non-severe SARS-CoV-2 infection. MiXCR, applied by TCRdb to the 5' RACE reads, yields one record per CDR3 protein. Here the sample spans around 68,000 distinct CDR3 sequences, roughly 13% being singletons. This specimen consisted of whole blood, obtained at baseline. Every receptor here comes from an adult who was a healthcare worker with PCR-confirmed SARS-CoV-2 infection or an uninfected control (not recorded which). Both conserved end residues are part of each CDR3. A D gene is named only where the DNA matches it firmly. The size entry is marked missing in some rows and otherwise reads once, few, many or a size class.

NA	TRBV20-1	many	TRBJ1-1	TGCAGTGCTAGATTGGGTCTGAACACTGAAGCTTTCTTT	CSARLGLNTEAFF
TRBD1	TRBV18	few	TRBJ2-3	TGTGCCAGCTCACAGACAGGGACAGATACGCAGTATTTT	CASSQTGTDTQYF
TRBD2	TRBV6-5	few	TRBJ2-7	TGTGCCAGCAGTTACAAACCATCTAGCGGCGGCTCCTACGAGCAGTACTTC	CASSYKPSSGGSYEQYF
TRBD2	TRBV20-1	many	TRBJ2-2	TGCAGTGCTGTCACAGCGGGAGAAGAGGCCGGGGAGCTGTTTTTT	CSAVTAGEEAGELFF
NA	TRBV28	NA	TRBJ2-4	TGTGCCAGCAGTTTATGGGGTGGGTCCAAAAACATTCAGTACTTC	CASSLWGGSKNIQYF
NA	TRBV2	medium-sized	TRBJ1-1	TGTGCCAGCAGGGGCGCCGGGACGGCGAACACTGAAGCTTTCTTT	CASRGAGTANTEAFF
NA	TRBV12-3/TRBV12-4	once	TRBJ2-2	TGTGCCAGCTCCGGGACGGCGAACACCGGGGAGCTGTTTTTT	CASSGTANTGELFF
NA	TRBV20-1	NA	TRBJ1-6	TGCAGTGCTAGAGATCAAGAGGCAGGTGAAAATTCACCCCTCCACTTT	CSARDQEAGENSPLHF
NA	TRBV10-1	few	TRBJ1-6	TGCGCCAGCAGCGACACAGCGAATTCACCCCTCCACTTT	CASSDTANSPLHF
NA	TRBV20-1	many	TRBJ1-1	TGCAGTGCTGAAGGGGGGCACACTGAAGCTTTCTTT	CSAEGGHTEAFF
TRBD1	TRBV29-1	few	TRBJ2-3	TGCAGCGTTGAACAGGGGGCAGATACGCAGTATTTT	CSVEQGADTQYF
NA	TRBV12-3/TRBV12-4	NA	TRBJ2-5	TGTGCCAGCAGTTTAGCGGCCGCGAAGACCCAGTACTTC	CASSLAAAKTQYF
TRBD1	TRBV5-5	NA	TRBJ2-7	TGTGCCAGCACCCAGGGGGCTGCGACCTACGAGCAGTACTTC	CASTQGAATYEQYF
NA	TRBV7-2	many	TRBJ1-2	TGTGCCAGCAGCCCAATCTGGGGGGGCGAGAATGGCTACACCTTC	CASSPIWGGENGYTF
NA	TRBV10-2	few	TRBJ1-5	TGCGCCAGCAGTACCGACAGGCTGAATCAGCCCCAGCATTTT	CASSTDRLNQPQHF
TRBD2	TRBV11-2	few	TRBJ2-3	TGTGCCAGCAGCCATCTAGCGGGTGGCACAGATACGCAGTATTTT	CASSHLAGGTDTQYF
NA	TRBV5-1	few	TRBJ1-1	TGCGCCAGCAGCGCACAGGATCCGGCGAACACTGAAGCTTTCTTT	CASSAQDPANTEAFF
NA	TRBV12-3/TRBV12-4	NA	TRBJ2-1	TGTGCCAGCAGTTCTTGGACGGCATCGAATGAGCAGTTCTTC	CASSSWTASNEQFF
NA	TRBV11-2	NA	TRBJ2-3	TGTGCCTGCAGCTCCTACAGGGTGGCAGATACGCAGTATTTT	CACSSYRVADTQYF
NA	TRBV6-1	few	TRBJ2-7	TGTGCCAGCAGTGAAGTGGGCTACGAGCAGTACTTC	CASSEVGYEQYF
NA	TRBV12-3/TRBV12-4	NA	TRBJ1-1	TGTGCCAGCAGTTTAGAGCAGGGGCCGAACACTGAAGCTTTCTTT	CASSLEQGPNTEAFF
TRBD1	TRBV30	NA	TRBJ2-7	TGTGCCTGGAGCCTGACAGGGTTTAGGTACGAGCAGTACTTC	CAWSLTGFRYEQYF
NA	TRBV29-1	NA	TRBJ2-7	TGCAGCGTTATGCTTCACGAGCAGTACTTC	CSVMLHEQYF
TRBD2	TRBV19	NA	TRBJ2-2	TGTGCCAGTAGTCCAGGACTAGCGGGGGTGCCCGGGGAGCTGTTTTTT	CASSPGLAGVPGELFF
NA	TRBV27	NA	TRBJ2-7	TGTGCCAGCAGTCTTACAGTCTCGAGCTCCTACGAGCAGTACTTC	CASSLTVSSSYEQYF